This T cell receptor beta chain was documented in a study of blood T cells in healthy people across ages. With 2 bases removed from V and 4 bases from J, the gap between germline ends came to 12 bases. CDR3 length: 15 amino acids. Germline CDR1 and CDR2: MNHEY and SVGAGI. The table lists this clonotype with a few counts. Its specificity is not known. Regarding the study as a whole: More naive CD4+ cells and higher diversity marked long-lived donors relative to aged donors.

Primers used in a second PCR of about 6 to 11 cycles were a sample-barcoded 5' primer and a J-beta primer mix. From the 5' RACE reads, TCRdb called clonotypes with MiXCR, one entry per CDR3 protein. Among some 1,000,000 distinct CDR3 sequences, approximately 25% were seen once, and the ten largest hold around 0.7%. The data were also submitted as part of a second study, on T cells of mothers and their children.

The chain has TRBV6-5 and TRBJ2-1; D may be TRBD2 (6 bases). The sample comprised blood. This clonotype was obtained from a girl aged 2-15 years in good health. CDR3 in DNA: TGTGCCAGCAGTTACGACGGGAGAGATTACAATGAGCAGTTCTTC. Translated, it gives CASSYDGRDYNEQFF.